This TCR beta chain is from a study of vaccination and CD4 T cells after COVID-19. Study information: Convalescent study patients returned SARS-CoV-2 positive nasal swab PCR results, with several mild cases and one severe. Post-diagnosis, post-COVID samples were collected after a median around 97 days, ranging 35 to 161. Vaccination of participants consisted of two doses of either BNT162b2 or mRNA-1273 vaccine. Broader study findings: A median of 86.3% of reactive clones, in convalescent patients, became evident only post-vaccination.

TCRdb recomputed calls from the PCR reads with MiXCR, one row per CDR3 protein. The sample has about 28,000 distinct CDR3 sequences, under 60% seen once. For this clonotype: Its specificity is unknown.

Time point meaning: late sampling 161 to 241 days after vaccination in a few convalescent patients. V lost 6 bases to trimming and J lost 3 bases; unmatched junction nucleotides: 6. CDR1 and CDR2 from the germline V gene are SGHAT and FQDESV (reference sequence). This CDR3 is 14 amino acids long. The clonotype originates from a human donor who had recovered from COVID-19. V usage is TRBV11-1 and J usage is TRBJ2-7, with 9 bases identical to TRBD1. The source material was CD4+ T cells from blood, sampled about 7 months after SARS-CoV-2 vaccination. The CDR3 here is CASRYGQGRYEQYF. The CDR3 DNA reads TGTGCCAGCAGGTACGGACAGGGGCGCTACGAGCAGTACTTC.